Included here is one T cell receptor (beta chain) sequence, with context. Those who participated ranged in age from about 18 to 89 years and resided in about 24 US areas. The data stem from a study of blood T cell repertoires in COVID-19. At the level of the study: Sample material is recorded as cDNA or gDNA derived from T cells, B-cell-depleted T cells, or PBMCs.

The table came from immunoSEQ multiplex PCR; TCRdb's copy has only in-frame clones and leaves some out. The sample has 360,000 or so clones, approximately 91% seen once. This CDR3 contains 15 residues. V was clipped by 7 bases and J by 1 base; unmatched bases: 7. Germline assignment: CDR1 MNHEY and CDR2 SMNVEV (reference sequence). The TCR comes from a woman in her 30s who had been exposed to COVID-19. The sample comprised PBMCs or T cells enriched from blood (not recorded which). This chain connects TRBV27 to TRBJ2-7; 10 nucleotides match TRBD1. The CDR3: CASTQTGQGSYEQYF. DNA of the CDR3: TGTGCCAGCACCCAGACGGGACAGGGGTCCTACGAGCAGTACTTC.